This entry is about one T cell receptor beta chain. Per the germline V gene, CDR1 is SGHVS and CDR2 is FNYEAQ. The CDR3 spans 16 residues. The V end was cut by 1 base, the J end by 4 bases, with 16 bases between. Only in-frame clones appear in the TCRdb table, and some are missing; sequencing was by immunoSEQ multiplex PCR. The sample records roughly 230,000 clones, 80% to 90% being singletons. This record comes from a study of blood T cell repertoires in COVID-19. Study at large: From the United States, Italy and Spain came samples of acute and convalescent COVID-19.

Sequencing was done on a sample of peripheral blood. The chain combines TRBV7-6 with TRBJ1-2; no clear D. This clonotype originated in a woman in her thirties or forties who had recovered from COVID-19. CDR3: CASSLGALDLVYGYTF. The CDR3 DNA sequence: TGTGCCAGCAGCTTAGGGGCGTTGGATCTGGTCTATGGCTACACCTTC.